The 23 T cell receptor beta chains reported below all come from one sample, sequenced in a study of identical twins. One entry per CDR3 protein results from TCRdb running MiXCR on the 5' RACE reads. The data show some 900,000 distinct CDR3 sequences, 12% seen once. These data are also associated with another study on yellow fever vaccine responses in identical twins.

The sequencing input was PBMCs. The receptors here all came from a young woman in good health.

This clonotype showed up many times. The chain links TRBV9 to TRBJ2-5; TRBD1 matches at 7 bases. Germline loops: CDR1 SGDLS, CDR2 YYNGEE. The CDR3 totals 14 residues. With 2 bases clipped from V and 3 bases from J, the junction kept 4 bases outside the gene matches. DNA for the CDR3: TGTGCCAGCAGCGTTAGACAGGGAGAAGAGACCCAGTACTTC. Protein: CASSVRQGEETQYF.

The gene calls are TRBV12-3 or TRBV12-4 and TRBJ1-5; the D gene is possibly TRBD1 (5 bases). This CDR3 has 13 amino acids. The ends were cut back, 7 bases at V and 3 bases at J, with 10 bases in the middle. CDR3 sequence: CASKGAANQPQHF. The CDR3 nucleotides are TGTGCCAGCAAAGGGGCTGCCAATCAGCCCCAGCATTTT.

This clonotype was detected only a few times. The genes are TRBV27 and TRBJ2-3; TRBD1 or TRBD2 may be the D gene (5 bases each). V was clipped by 6 bases and J by 6 bases, with 13 bases between them. The germline CDR1 and CDR2 sequences are MNHEY and SMNVEV (reference sequence). The CDR3 length is 13 residues. CDR3 loop: CASRPGPADTQYF. CDR3 coding DNA: TGTGCCAGCAGGCCGGGGCCGGCGGATACGCAGTATTTT.

This clonotype was seen repeatedly, ten times or more. The CDR3 sequence: CASSIGDSYNEQFF. CDR3 in DNA: TGTGCCAGTAGTATTGGGGACAGCTACAATGAGCAGTTCTTC. The chain joins TRBV19 to TRBJ2-1; 7 nucleotides line up with TRBD1. CDR3 length equals 14 residues. The junction had 2 bases not matched to a gene; V was cut back by 3 bases and J by 3 bases. Germline CDR1 is LNHDA and CDR2 is SQIVND (reference sequence).

The V gene is TRBV10-3, the J gene TRBJ2-3; D gene unclear. The CDR3 loop spans 11 amino acids. In germline, CDR1 is ENHRY, CDR2 SYGVKD. Trimming removed 11 bases from V and 6 bases from J, with 12 bases in between. The CDR3 spells CAAAASDTQYF. CDR3 DNA sequence: TGTGCCGCCGCTGCTTCCGATACGCAGTATTTT.

There are a few counts of this clonotype. V usage is TRBV20-1 and J usage is TRBJ2-1, with D unresolved. CDR3 length: 12 amino acids. Trimming took off 6 bases at V and 8 bases at J, with 14 bases between the two ends. Germline CDR1 DFQATT, CDR2 SNEGSKA (reference sequence). For the CDR3, the DNA is TGCAGTGCAGAGGACCGGGTTTATGAGCAGTTCTTC. It encodes CSAEDRVYEQFF.

This clonotype was detected only a few times. This sequence joins TRBV12-3 or TRBV12-4 and TRBJ2-5; D may be TRBD1 (5 bases). With 8 bases removed from V and 6 bases from J, the gap between germline ends came to 10 bases. This CDR3 has 11 amino acids. The CDR3 coding sequence is TGTGCCAGCGGCTCAGGGAAGACCCAGTACTTC. Translating gives CASGSGKTQYF.

This clonotype was seen many times. This chain connects TRBV4-2 to TRBJ2-1, with a possible D match to TRBD1 (5 bases). Germline V gives CDR1 LGHNA, CDR2 YNFKEQ. The CDR3 is 15 amino acids. V was cut by 0 bases and J by 2 bases, with 8 bases left in between. The CDR3 DNA reads TGTGCCAGCAGCCAAGATCCAGGGACCTACAATGAGCAGTTCTTC. Residues: CASSQDPGTYNEQFF.

J is TRBJ2-1 and V is TRBV7-8, with 9 bases identical to TRBD2. This CDR3 has 15 amino acids. J was trimmed by 7 bases and V by 4 bases; bases with no gene match: 8. The germline CDR1 and CDR2 sequences are SGHVS and FQNEAQ. This CDR3 reads CASSSFIAGENEQFF. For the CDR3, the DNA is TGTGCCAGCAGCTCCTTTATAGCGGGGGAAAATGAGCAGTTCTTC.

At least ten counts were recorded for this clonotype. V is TRBV7-8 and J is TRBJ2-5; TRBD2 is a possible D gene (7 bases). V shed 4 bases and J shed 5 bases, with 17 bases lying between them. From germline, CDR1 is SGHVS and CDR2 FQNEAQ. The CDR3 is 15 amino acids. Written as DNA, the CDR3 is TGTGCCAGCAGCTCGCAGGGGAGGGGTCGCGAGACCCAGTACTTC. It specifies CASSSQGRGRETQYF.

The rearrangement uses TRBV20-1 and TRBJ2-7, with TRBD2 matching over 11 bases. Germline V lookup: CDR1 DFQATT, CDR2 SNEGSKA (reference sequence). The CDR3 spans 15 residues. Losses at the gene ends were 0 bases for V and 4 bases for J; bases not matched to a gene: 5. As DNA, the CDR3 is TGCAGTGCTAGAGAGGCTAGCGGGAGGACTTACGAGCAGTACTTC. It translates to CSAREASGRTYEQYF.

This clonotype was detected ten times or more. The chain couples TRBV20-1 to TRBJ2-7; D might be TRBD1 (6 bases). From germline, CDR1 is DFQATT and CDR2 SNEGSKA (reference sequence). CDR3 length: 11 residues. V lost 1 base, J lost 6 bases, and 7 bases lay in between. CDR3 DNA: TGCAGTGCTAGAGCAGGGGTCGAGCAGTACGTC. Its protein product is CSARAGVEQYV.

Many counts were recorded for this clonotype. The chain's CDR3 is CASSPTSGRTGELFF. For the CDR3, the DNA is TGCGCCAGCAGCCCAACGAGCGGGAGGACCGGGGAGCTGTTTTTT. The gene calls are TRBV5-1 and TRBJ2-2; 9 bases align to TRBD2. V was pared by 4 bases and J by 5 bases, with 6 bases of the junction left unmatched. Germline V gene sequence: CDR1 SGHRS, CDR2 YFSETQ. The CDR3 covers 15 residues.

The gene calls are TRBV12-3 or TRBV12-4 and TRBJ1-1; D remains ambiguous. Trimming stripped 3 bases from V and 6 bases from J, with 11 bases between. The CDR3 contains 13 residues. For the CDR3, the DNA is TGTGCCAGCAGTTTTACCGAAGGCTCTGAAGCTTTCTTT. Protein: CASSFTEGSEAFF.

V gene TRBV20-1 combines with J gene TRBJ2-1; D is perhaps TRBD1 (5 bases). Germline V gene sequence: CDR1 DFQATT, CDR2 SNEGSKA (reference sequence). V lost 1 base and J lost 8, with 18 bases in between. The CDR3 runs to 15 residues. The CDR3 here is CSARGGTGLEYEQFF. The CDR3 DNA sequence: TGCAGTGCTAGAGGGGGCACAGGCTTGGAGTATGAGCAGTTCTTC.

The V call is TRBV11-2, the J call TRBJ2-3; D possibly corresponds to TRBD1 (6 bases). V was trimmed by 5 bases and J by 2 bases, leaving 11 bases between them. The CDR3 sequence is 14 residues long. Germline V CDR1 and CDR2: SGHAT, FQNNGV. CDR3 in amino acids: CASSTGPTTDTQYF. In DNA form, the CDR3 reads TGTGCCAGCAGCACAGGGCCCACCACAGATACGCAGTATTTT.

The rearrangement uses TRBV12-3 or TRBV12-4 and TRBJ1-2, with TRBD1 matching over 9 bases. The CDR3 is made up of 14 amino acids. Trimming at V came to 6 bases and at J to 5 bases, leaving 7 bases not matched to a gene. Here the CDR3 reads CASRETGGRYGYTF. CDR3 sequence (DNA): TGTGCCAGCAGGGAGACAGGGGGGAGGTATGGCTACACCTTC.

V and J are TRBV2 and TRBJ2-1; TRBD2 matches 9 bases. V lost 2 bases to trimming and J lost 6 bases; unmatched junction nucleotides: 8. Germline CDR1 and CDR2: SNHLY and FYNNEI. The CDR3 runs 16 residues. The CDR3 bases are TGTGCCAGCAGTGAACGCGGCGGGGGGGCCCCCAATGAGCAGTTCTTC. It translates to CASSERGGGAPNEQFF.

This clonotype occurred a few times. The chain carries TRBV14 and TRBJ2-2, with 11 nucleotides matching TRBD2. Germline V gene sequence: CDR1 SGHDN, CDR2 FVKESK. There are 17 residues in the CDR3. With V trimmed by 3 bases and J by 4 bases, 7 bases remained unmatched. The CDR3 is CASSQLAGGFRTGELFF. CDR3 DNA sequence: TGTGCCAGCAGCCAGCTAGCGGGGGGCTTTCGCACCGGGGAGCTGTTTTTT.

This clonotype was seen at least ten times. The V gene is TRBV28, the J gene TRBJ1-5; D may be TRBD1 (5 bases). The CDR3 length is 16 residues. V gave up 5 bases and J gave up 2 bases, with 16 bases separating them. In germline, CDR1 is MDHEN, CDR2 SYDVKM. In nucleotides, the CDR3 is TGTGCCAGCAGTGGACACCTGGGAGCAGGCAATCAGCCCCAGCATTTT. Its protein is CASSGHLGAGNQPQHF.

This clonotype was counted many times. The chain couples TRBV9 to TRBJ2-2; possibly TRBD1 or TRBD2 for D (7 bases each). V lost 4 bases and J lost 4, with 20 bases in between. This CDR3 spans 17 amino acids. CDR1 is SGDLS and CDR2 is YYNGEE in the germline V gene. DNA for the CDR3: TGTGCCAGCAGCAAAGGGAGGGGGCGTCCCTCCACCGGGGAGCTGTTTTTT. Translating gives CASSKGRGRPSTGELFF. The full variable domain, completed using reference TRBV9 and TRBJ2-2, is DSGVTQTPKHLITATGQRVTLRCSPRSGDLSVYWYQQSLDQGLQFLIQYYNGEERAKGNILERFSAQQFPDLHSELNLSSLELGDSALYFCASSKGRGRPSTGELFFGEGSRLTVL.

In this sample, this clonotype turned up many times. The rearrangement links TRBV12-3 or TRBV12-4 to TRBJ1-1, with 7 positions matching TRBD1. The ends lost 4 bases at V and 5 bases at J; junction bases unmatched: 7. The CDR3 runs to 14 residues. The DNA of the CDR3 is TGTGCCAGCAGTTACGGCAGGGGGATGACTGAAGCTTTCTTT. Amino acid sequence: CASSYGRGMTEAFF.

This clonotype was recorded at least ten times. The genes are TRBV24-1 and TRBJ2-3, with 11 bases matching TRBD2. The CDR3 contains 20 residues. CDR1 and CDR2 from the germline V gene are KGHDR and SFDVKD. V shed 0 bases, J shed 1 base, and the junction held 11 bases outside the gene matches. In DNA, the CDR3 is TGTGCCACCAGTGATTTGAAGTCGGTAGCGGGAGGGCCGGGCACAGATACGCAGTATTTT. Protein: CATSDLKSVAGGPGTDTQYF.